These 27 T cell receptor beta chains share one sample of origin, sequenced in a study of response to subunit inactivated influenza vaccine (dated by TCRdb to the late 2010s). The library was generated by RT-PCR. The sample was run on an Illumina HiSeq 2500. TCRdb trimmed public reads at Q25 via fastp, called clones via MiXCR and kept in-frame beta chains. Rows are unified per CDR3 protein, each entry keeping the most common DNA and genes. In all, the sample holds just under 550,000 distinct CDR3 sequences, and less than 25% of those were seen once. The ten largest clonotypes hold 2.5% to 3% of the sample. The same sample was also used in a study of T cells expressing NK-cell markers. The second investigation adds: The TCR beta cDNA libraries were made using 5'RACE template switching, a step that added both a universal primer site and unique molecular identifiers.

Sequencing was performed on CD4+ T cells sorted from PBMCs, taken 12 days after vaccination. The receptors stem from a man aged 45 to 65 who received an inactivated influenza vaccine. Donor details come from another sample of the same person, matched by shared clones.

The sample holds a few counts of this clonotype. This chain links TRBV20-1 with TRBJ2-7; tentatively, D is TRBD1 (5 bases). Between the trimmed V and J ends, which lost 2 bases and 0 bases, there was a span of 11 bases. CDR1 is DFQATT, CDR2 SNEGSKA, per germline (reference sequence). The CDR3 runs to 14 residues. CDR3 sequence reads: CSARRGQSSYEQYF. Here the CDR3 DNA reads TGCAGTGCTAGAAGGGGCCAAAGCTCCTACGAGCAGTACTTC.

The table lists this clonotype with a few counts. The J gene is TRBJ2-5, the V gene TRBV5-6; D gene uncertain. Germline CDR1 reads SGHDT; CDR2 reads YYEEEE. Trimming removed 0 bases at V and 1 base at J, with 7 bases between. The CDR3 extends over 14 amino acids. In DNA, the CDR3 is TGTGCCAGCAGCTTGGAGAGAGGCCAAGAGACCCAGTACTTC. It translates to CASSLERGQETQYF.

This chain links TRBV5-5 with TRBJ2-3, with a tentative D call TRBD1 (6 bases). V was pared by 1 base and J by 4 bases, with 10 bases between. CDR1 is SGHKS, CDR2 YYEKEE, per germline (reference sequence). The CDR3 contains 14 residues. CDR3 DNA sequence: TGTGCCAGCAGCTTGCAGGGGCTGGCAGATACGCAGTATTTT. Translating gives CASSLQGLADTQYF.

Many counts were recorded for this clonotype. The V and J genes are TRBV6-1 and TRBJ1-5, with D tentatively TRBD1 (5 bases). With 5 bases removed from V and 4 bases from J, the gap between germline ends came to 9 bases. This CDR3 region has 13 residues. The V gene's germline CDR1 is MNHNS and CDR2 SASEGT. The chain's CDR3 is CASSRGGNQPQHF. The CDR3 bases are TGTGCCAGCAGTCGCGGGGGGAATCAGCCCCAGCATTTT.

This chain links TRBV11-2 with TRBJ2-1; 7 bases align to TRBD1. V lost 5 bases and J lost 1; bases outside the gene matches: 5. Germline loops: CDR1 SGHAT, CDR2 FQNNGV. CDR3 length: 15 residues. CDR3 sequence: CASSRGRGSYNEQFF. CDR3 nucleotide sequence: TGTGCCAGCAGCCGGGGCAGGGGGTCCTACAATGAGCAGTTCTTC.

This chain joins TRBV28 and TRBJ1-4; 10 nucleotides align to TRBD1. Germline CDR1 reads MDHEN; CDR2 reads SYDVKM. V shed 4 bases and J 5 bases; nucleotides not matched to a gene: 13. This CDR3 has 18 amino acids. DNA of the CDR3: TGTGCCAGCAGTTCCTACCGGGACAGGGGAAACGGAAATGAAAAACTGTTTTTT. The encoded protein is CASSSYRDRGNGNEKLFF.

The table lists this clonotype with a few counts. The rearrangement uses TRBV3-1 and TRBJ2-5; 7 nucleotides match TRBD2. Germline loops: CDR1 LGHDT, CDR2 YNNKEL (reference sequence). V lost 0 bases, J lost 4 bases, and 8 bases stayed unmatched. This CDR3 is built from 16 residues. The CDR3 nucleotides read TGTGCCAGCAGCCAAGATTGGGCGGGAGCGGGAGAGACCCAGTACTTC. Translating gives CASSQDWAGAGETQYF.

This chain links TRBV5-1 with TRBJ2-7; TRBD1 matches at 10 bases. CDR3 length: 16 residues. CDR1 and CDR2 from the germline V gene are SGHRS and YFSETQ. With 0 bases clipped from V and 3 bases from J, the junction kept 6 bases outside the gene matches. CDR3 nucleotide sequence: TGCGCCAGCAGCTTGGCGTCGGGACAGGGGTTCTACGAGCAGTACTTC. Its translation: CASSLASGQGFYEQYF.

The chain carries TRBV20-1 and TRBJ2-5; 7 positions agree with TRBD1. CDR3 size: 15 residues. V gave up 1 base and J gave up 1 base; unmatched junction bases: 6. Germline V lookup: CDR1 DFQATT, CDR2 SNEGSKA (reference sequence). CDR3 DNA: TGCAGTGCTAGAGCTTTCCGACAGGGCCAAGAGACCCAGTACTTC. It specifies CSARAFRQGQETQYF.

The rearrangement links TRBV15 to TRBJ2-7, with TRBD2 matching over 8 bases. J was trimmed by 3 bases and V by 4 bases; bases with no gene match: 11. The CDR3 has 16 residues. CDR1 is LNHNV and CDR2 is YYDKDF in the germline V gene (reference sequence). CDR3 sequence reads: CATSISSGGPFYEQYF. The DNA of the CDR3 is TGTGCCACCAGCATCTCCTCGGGGGGGCCCTTCTACGAGCAGTACTTC.

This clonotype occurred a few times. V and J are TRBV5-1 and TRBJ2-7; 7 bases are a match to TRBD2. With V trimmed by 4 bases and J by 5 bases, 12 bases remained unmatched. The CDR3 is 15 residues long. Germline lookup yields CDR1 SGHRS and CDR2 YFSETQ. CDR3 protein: CASSPNSGIRNEQYF. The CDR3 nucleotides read TGCGCCAGCAGCCCGAACAGCGGGATCCGCAACGAGCAGTACTTC.

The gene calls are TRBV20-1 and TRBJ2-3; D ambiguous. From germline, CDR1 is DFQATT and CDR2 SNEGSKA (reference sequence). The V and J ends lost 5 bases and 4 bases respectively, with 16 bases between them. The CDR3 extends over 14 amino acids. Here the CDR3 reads CSALVFGQSDTQYF. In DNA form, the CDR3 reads TGCAGTGCTTTAGTTTTCGGGCAATCAGATACGCAGTATTTT.

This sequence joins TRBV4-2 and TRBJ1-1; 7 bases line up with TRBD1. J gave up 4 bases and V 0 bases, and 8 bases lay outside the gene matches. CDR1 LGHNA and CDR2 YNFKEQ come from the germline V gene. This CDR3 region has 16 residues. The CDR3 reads CASSQDLTGSLTEAFF. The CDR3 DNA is TGTGCCAGCAGCCAAGATCTGACAGGGTCGCTCACTGAAGCTTTCTTT.

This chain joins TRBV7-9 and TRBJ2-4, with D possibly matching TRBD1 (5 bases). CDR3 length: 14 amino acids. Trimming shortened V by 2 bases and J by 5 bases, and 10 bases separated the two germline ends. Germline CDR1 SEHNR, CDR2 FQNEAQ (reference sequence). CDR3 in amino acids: CASSLSFRENIQYF. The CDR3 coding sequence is TGTGCCAGCAGCTTATCTTTCAGGGAAAACATTCAGTACTTC.

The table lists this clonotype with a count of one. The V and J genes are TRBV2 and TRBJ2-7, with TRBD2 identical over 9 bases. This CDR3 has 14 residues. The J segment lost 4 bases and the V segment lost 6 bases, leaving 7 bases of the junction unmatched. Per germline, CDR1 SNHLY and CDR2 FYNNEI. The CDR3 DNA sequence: TGTGCCAGCAGGGACCTAGCGGGACAGTACGAGCAGTACTTC. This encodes CASRDLAGQYEQYF.

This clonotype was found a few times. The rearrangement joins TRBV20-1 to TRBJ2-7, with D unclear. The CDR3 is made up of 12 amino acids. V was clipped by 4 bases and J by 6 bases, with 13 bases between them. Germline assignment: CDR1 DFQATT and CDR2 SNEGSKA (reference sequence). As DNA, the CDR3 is TGCAGTGCTAACCCCCGGCTGGGCGAGCAGTACTTC. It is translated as CSANPRLGEQYF.

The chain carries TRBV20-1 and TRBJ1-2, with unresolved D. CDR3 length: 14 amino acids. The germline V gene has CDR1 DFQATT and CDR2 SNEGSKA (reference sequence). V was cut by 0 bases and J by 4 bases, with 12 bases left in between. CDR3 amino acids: CSARDPGFSYGYTF. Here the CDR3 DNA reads TGCAGTGCTAGAGATCCGGGATTTAGCTATGGCTACACCTTC.

The CDR3 DNA sequence: TGCGCCAGCAGCTTCGGGACAGCCACAGATACGCAGTATTTT. Translating it yields CASSFGTATDTQYF. The gene calls are TRBV5-1 and TRBJ2-3; 7 nucleotides align to TRBD1. V was clipped by 2 bases and J by 2 bases; unmatched bases: 2. From germline, CDR1 is SGHRS and CDR2 YFSETQ. The CDR3 is made up of 14 amino acids.

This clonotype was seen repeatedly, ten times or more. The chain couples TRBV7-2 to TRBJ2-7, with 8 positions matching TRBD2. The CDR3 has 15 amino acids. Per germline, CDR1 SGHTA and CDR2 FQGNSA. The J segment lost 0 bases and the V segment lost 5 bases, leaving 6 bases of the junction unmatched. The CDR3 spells CASSGRSGSSYEQYF. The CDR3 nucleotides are TGTGCCAGCAGCGGAAGAAGCGGGAGCTCCTACGAGCAGTACTTC.

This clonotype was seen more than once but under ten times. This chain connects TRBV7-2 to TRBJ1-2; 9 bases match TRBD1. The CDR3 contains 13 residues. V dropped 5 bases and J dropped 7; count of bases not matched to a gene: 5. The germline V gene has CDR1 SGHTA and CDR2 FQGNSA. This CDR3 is CASSEQGAGGYTF. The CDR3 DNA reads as TGTGCCAGCAGCGAACAGGGGGCTGGTGGCTACACCTTC.

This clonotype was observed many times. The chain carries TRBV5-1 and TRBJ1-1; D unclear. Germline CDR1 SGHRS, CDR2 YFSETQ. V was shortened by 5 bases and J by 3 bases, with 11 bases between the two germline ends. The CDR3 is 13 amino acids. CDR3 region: CASRQDSYTEAFF. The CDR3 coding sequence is TGCGCCAGCAGGCAAGACTCCTACACTGAAGCTTTCTTT.

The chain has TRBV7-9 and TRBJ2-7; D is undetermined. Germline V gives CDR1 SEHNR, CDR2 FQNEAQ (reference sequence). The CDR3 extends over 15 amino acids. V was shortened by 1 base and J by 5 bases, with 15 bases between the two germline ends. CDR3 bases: TGTGCCAGCAGCTTAGAGTCAGGTCGATCCCACGAGCAGTACTTC. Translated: CASSLESGRSHEQYF.

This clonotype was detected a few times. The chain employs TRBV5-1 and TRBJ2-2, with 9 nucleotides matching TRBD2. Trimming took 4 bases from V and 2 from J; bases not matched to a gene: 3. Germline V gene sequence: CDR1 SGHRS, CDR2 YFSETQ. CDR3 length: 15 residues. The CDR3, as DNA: TGCGCCAGCAGCCCGACTAGCGGAAACACCGGGGAGCTGTTTTTT. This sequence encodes CASSPTSGNTGELFF.

This CDR3 is CASSSTTTGLDTQYF. Written as DNA, the CDR3 is TGTGCCAGCAGCTCAACCACCACGGGACTAGATACGCAGTATTTT. The V gene is TRBV11-2, the J gene TRBJ2-3, with D perhaps matching TRBD2 (6 bases). CDR1 and CDR2 (germline): SGHAT, FQNNGV. Trimming removed 4 bases from V and 5 bases from J, with 16 bases in between. The CDR3 spans 15 residues.

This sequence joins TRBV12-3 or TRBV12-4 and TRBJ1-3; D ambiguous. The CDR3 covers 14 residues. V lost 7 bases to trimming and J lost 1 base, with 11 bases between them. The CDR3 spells CASTPTRSGNTIYF. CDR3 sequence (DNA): TGTGCCAGCACCCCGACTAGATCTGGAAACACCATATATTTT.

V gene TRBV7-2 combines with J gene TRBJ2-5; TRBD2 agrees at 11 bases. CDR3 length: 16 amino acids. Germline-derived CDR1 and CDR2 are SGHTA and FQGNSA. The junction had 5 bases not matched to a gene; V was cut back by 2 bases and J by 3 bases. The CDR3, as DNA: TGTGCCAGCAGCTTATCCCGACTAGCGGGAAAAGAGACCCAGTACTTC. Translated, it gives CASSLSRLAGKETQYF.

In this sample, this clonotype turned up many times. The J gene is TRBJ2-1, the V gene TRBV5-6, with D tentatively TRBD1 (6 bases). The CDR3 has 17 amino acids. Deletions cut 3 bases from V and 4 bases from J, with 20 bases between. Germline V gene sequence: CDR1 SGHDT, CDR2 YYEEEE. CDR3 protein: CASSYDYLGQSYNEQFF. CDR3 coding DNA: TGTGCCAGCAGCTACGACTACCTGGGACAAAGTTACAATGAGCAGTTCTTC.